What follows describes a single TCR beta chain. Researchers ran the PCR with 60 Vbeta and 13 Jbeta primers. Profiled with immunoSEQ multiplex PCR; TCRdb holds only in-frame clones, not every one. The data show 70,000 or so clones, with 55% to 70% seen just once and 3% held by the top ten. These data belong to a study of cytomegalovirus exposure and HLA in healthy donors. The germline CDR1 and CDR2 sequences are KGHSY and FQNENV. V lost 2 bases to trimming and J lost 2 bases, with 13 bases between them. The CDR3 extends over 16 amino acids. The sequenced material came from PBMCs. This clonotype was obtained from a woman aged 45 to 65 in good health and CMV-seronegative. This chain uses TRBV16 with TRBJ1-5; D perhaps matches TRBD1 (6 bases). The CDR3 is CASSQRQAGGNQPQHF. CDR3 in DNA: TGTGCCAGCAGCCAACGACAGGCGGGAGGCAATCAGCCCCAGCATTTT.